The text below deals with one T cell receptor (beta chain). This clonotype has a single count. It lacks a known antigen. Per-base quality was not reported, and no clone a single base away is much larger than it. One read gives only weak evidence. The data stem from a study of CD8 T cells in Susac syndrome (dated by TCRdb to the late 2010s). Background for the entire study: Whether CD8+ T cell activation and differentiation in Susac syndrome was antigen driven was tested using repertoire sequencing.

RNA was extracted using the RNeasy kit, and roughly 0.5 to 1 ug of the RNA was reverse transcribed with random hexamers. The immunoSEQ multiplex PCR assay, which covers 54 Vbeta and 13 Jbeta segments, was used to amplify TCR beta CDR3 regions. PCR amplification bias was corrected using a synthetic template baseline for primer optimization and computational correction. Regarding the original processing steps: Only productive sequences were kept, with reads annotated to V, D and J genes according to IMGT and analyzed in immunoSEQ Analyzer. Clonality was calculated as one minus the Shannon entropy normalized by log2 of the number of productive unique sequences. For each patient and control, public and private clones were evaluated within the 100 most prevalent clones. A clone was defined as Susac-specific if it was absent from the healthy and MS cohorts, from about a thousand published viral clones and from other ImmuneACCESS disease sequences. TCRdb passed the public sequencing reads through fastp at Q25 and MiXCR, retaining productive beta sequences. All rows with the same CDR3 protein become a single entry with the most common DNA and genes. The V and J calls shown here were made by TCRdb, not taken from the authors' results. The sample table lists about 200,000 distinct CDR3 sequences, approximately 95% of them with a count of one. Approximately 0.081% of the sample is in the top ten clones.

Peripheral blood CD8+ and CD4+ T cells from healthy donors, Susac syndrome patients and multiple sclerosis patients were profiled using high-throughput TCR beta sequencing. Multiple sclerosis controls were treatment-naive patients with stable or active relapsing-remitting disease fulfilling revised McDonald criteria. CD8+ TEMRA cells were enriched by FACS, while bulk CD8+ and CD4+ T cells were purified by magnetic negative isolation. Blood was collected in EDTA tubes and processed within 24 hours, with PBMCs isolated through density gradient centrifugation. PBMCs intended for TCR sequencing were cryopreserved in liquid nitrogen and thawed later in a water bath at 37 degrees C. Purity of sorted or isolated CD4+, CD8+ and CD8+ TEMRA cells was at least 90%. What the research found in general, with its limitations: The number of individuals in the TCR sequencing and HLA analysis was acknowledged as relatively small.

The CDR3 holds 13 amino acids from the cysteine to the phenylalanine. The retained sequence is limited to the CDR3, 39 bases, with the frame set at the first base. A distance of 8 bases separates the germline ends of V and J, which lose 3 bases and 0 bases respectively. From a lookup of the germline V gene (reference sequence), CDR1 and CDR2 are GTSNPN and SVGIG. This chain is built from TRBV30 and TRBJ1-1, with the identity of the D gene unclear. The TCR was taken from a human donor with multiple sclerosis. The material sequenced was CD4+ T cells from PBMCs. CDR3 protein: CAWSTGMNTEAFF. The DNA is as follows: TGTGCCTGGAGCACGGGAATGAACACTGAAGCTTTCTTT.